The entry that follows covers one TCR beta chain sequence. Its cognate antigen has yet to be identified. Base qualities are not recorded, but no much larger clone differs from it by a single base. The data are from a study of T-cell reconstitution after alpha-beta-depleted transplantation in children listed by TCRdb under 2016. Context from the whole study: Using TCR repertoire profiling, the study followed T-cell immune reconstitution in a quantitative way in children after TCRalphabeta/CD19-depleted allogeneic hematopoietic cell transplantation.

Libraries came from PCR. The sequencer listed for this sample is Illumina HiSeq 2500. TCR library preparation used molecular barcoding, with unique molecular identifiers applied to normalize quantification of the TCRbeta repertoire. Through fastp at Q25 and MiXCR, TCRdb rebuilt clones from the public reads, retaining in-frame beta chains. Records with the same CDR3 protein are collapsed into one entry carrying the most frequent genes and DNA. Present in this sample are roughly 300,000 distinct CDR3 sequences, approximately 10% of which were seen just once. Clones ranked in the top ten supply about 2.3% of the sample. The germline V gene gives CDR1 as KGHSH and CDR2 as LQKENI. Relative to germline, V is 3 bases shorter and J is 0 bases shorter, with 9 bases between their ends. The CDR3 covers 14 residues, taking in both the cysteine and the phenylalanine. Only CDR3 DNA remains: 42 bases, in frame from the first base.

Rearrangement joined TRBV18 to TRBJ2-7, with a tentative D gene TRBD1 over 6 matching bases. This specimen was PBMCs from the stem cell graft donor, taken from the stem cell graft. The receptor was isolated from a human donor who donated a stem cell graft to a child with acute lymphoblastic leukemia. The CDR3 region: CASSPQGSSYEQYF. Read as DNA, the sequence is TGTGCCAGCTCACCCCAGGGGAGCTCCTACGAGCAGTACTTC. The full variable domain, completed from the reference TRBV18 and TRBJ2-7 proteins outside the CDR3, reads NAGVMQNPRHLVRRRGQEARLRCSPMKGHSHVYWYRQLPEEGLKFMVYLQKENIIDESGMPKERFSAEFPKEGPSILRIQQVVRGDSAAYFCASSPQGSSYEQYFGPGTRLTVT.